This passage covers 23 T cell receptor beta chains from one sample sequenced in a study of cytomegalovirus exposure and HLA in healthy donors. Assay used: immunoSEQ multiplex PCR; TCRdb lists only in-frame clones, some missing. The sample holds tens of thousands of clones, roughly 93% seen once. Specimen: PBMCs. These TCRs come from a man younger than 40 in good health and CMV-seronegative.

This clone has a handful of counts. The chain links TRBV7-9 to TRBJ1-2; 10 positions agree with TRBD1. The ends lost 5 bases at V and 4 bases at J; junction bases unmatched: 4. The CDR3 length is 14 residues. Germline V gene data show CDR1 as SEHNR and CDR2 as FQNEAQ (reference sequence). The CDR3 DNA reads TGTGCCAGCAGCACGGGACAGGGGTTCTATGGCTACACCTTC. It specifies CASSTGQGFYGYTF.

The chain has TRBV10-2 and TRBJ1-2; D possibly corresponds to TRBD1 (5 bases). CDR1 WSHSY and CDR2 SAAADI come from the germline V gene. CDR3 size: 15 residues. V lost 6 bases and J 0 bases, leaving 14 bases between the germline ends. Here the CDR3 reads CASRLDSATNYGYTF. CDR3 nucleotides: TGCGCCAGCAGGCTCGACAGCGCCACTAACTATGGCTACACCTTC.

This clone came up once. J is TRBJ1-1 and V is TRBV19; D gene unclear. Between the trimmed V and J ends, which lost 3 bases and 2 bases, there was a span of 10 bases. The CDR3 is 14 residues long. Per germline, CDR1 LNHDA and CDR2 SQIVND (reference sequence). CDR3 in amino acids: CASSIRHSNTEAFF. Written as DNA, the CDR3 is TGTGCCAGTAGTATTCGGCACAGCAACACTGAAGCTTTCTTT.

This clone was observed a few times. The rearrangement links TRBV6-1 to TRBJ1-4; 8 bases fit TRBD1. J gave up 4 bases and V 6 bases, and 4 bases lay outside the gene matches. CDR3 size: 14 residues. Germline V CDR1 and CDR2: MNHNS, SASEGT. The CDR3 sequence: CASRRDRSNEKLFF. Here the CDR3 DNA reads TGTGCCAGCAGGAGGGACAGGAGTAATGAAAAACTGTTTTTT.

The chain has TRBV2 and TRBJ1-5; TRBD1 might be the D (5 bases). The CDR3 totals 13 residues. V was trimmed by 6 bases and J by 5 bases, leaving 11 bases between them. Germline values: CDR1 SNHLY, CDR2 FYNNEI. The CDR3, as DNA: TGTGCCAGCAGGGCTCAGGGTCATCAGCCCCAGCATTTT. Residues: CASRAQGHQPQHF. Looking up the rest from reference TRBV2 and TRBJ1-5 gives the full variable domain: EPEVTQTPSHQVTQMGQEVILRCVPISNHLYFYWYRQILGQKVEFLVSFYNNEISEKSEIFDDQFSVERPDGSNFTLKIRSTKLEDSAMYFCASRAQGHQPQHFGDGTRLSIL.

The rearrangement links TRBV5-1 to TRBJ1-4, with 7 bases lining up with TRBD1. Germline values: CDR1 SGHRS, CDR2 YFSETQ. The trim removed 4 bases at V and 8 bases at J, leaving 8 bases unmatched. There are 14 residues in the CDR3. CDR3 loop: CASSRDSDEEKLFF. The CDR3 DNA reads TGCGCCAGCAGCAGGGACAGCGATGAGGAAAAACTGTTTTTT.

This chain links TRBV27 with TRBJ1-5; weak D call: TRBD1 (6 bases). The ends were cut back, 4 bases at V and 5 bases at J, with 21 bases in the middle. The germline V gene has CDR1 MNHEY and CDR2 SMNVEV (reference sequence). This CDR3 comprises 17 residues. The CDR3 spells CASSSLPYRVGDQPQHF. The CDR3 DNA reads TGTGCCAGCAGTTCCCTCCCTTACAGGGTAGGGGATCAGCCCCAGCATTTT.

The chain has TRBV19 and TRBJ1-4, with D unclear. From germline, CDR1 is LNHDA and CDR2 SQIVND (reference sequence). CDR3 length equals 14 residues. The V end was cut by 4 bases, the J end by 4 bases, with 10 bases between. The CDR3 DNA is TGTGCCAGTAGTACCTGGGAGGGTAATGAAAAACTGTTTTTT. Amino acid sequence: CASSTWEGNEKLFF.

The V gene is TRBV7-8, the J gene TRBJ2-1, with D perhaps matching TRBD2 (5 bases). The germline gives CDR1 SGHVS, CDR2 FQNEAQ. V lost 3 bases to trimming and J lost 10 bases, with 16 bases between them. The CDR3 has 14 amino acids. The DNA for the CDR3 is TGTGCCAGCAGCTTCGAGGACTCCCGGCGAGAGCAGTTCTTC. Translated: CASSFEDSRREQFF.

This clone was seen a handful of times. The chain is built from TRBV6-4 and TRBJ2-1, with 10 bases lining up with TRBD2. The CDR3 covers 15 residues. Germline V CDR1 and CDR2: MRHNA, SNTAGT. V shed 5 bases and J 6 bases; nucleotides not matched to a gene: 7. This CDR3 is CASSPASGGLNEQFF. The CDR3 DNA is TGTGCCAGCAGTCCCGCTAGCGGGGGACTCAATGAGCAGTTCTTC.

The rearrangement joins TRBV11-2 to TRBJ2-5; maybe TRBD2 (5 bases). The V gene lost 5 bases and the J gene lost 5 bases, with 6 bases spanning the gap. This CDR3 region has 11 residues. Germline CDR1 reads SGHAT; CDR2 reads FQNNGV. The CDR3 coding sequence is TGTGCCAGCAGCGGCGGGGAGACCCAGTACTTC. This gives the protein CASSGGETQYF.

This clone has only one observation. The chain links TRBV29-1 to TRBJ1-1; the D is unclear. The CDR3 loop spans 13 amino acids. In germline, CDR1 is SQVTM, CDR2 ANQGSEA. V was cut by 2 bases and J by 4 bases, with 11 bases left in between. Here the CDR3 reads CSVERTTGTEAFF. The CDR3 DNA reads TGCAGCGTTGAAAGAACGACGGGCACTGAAGCTTTCTTT.

This sequence joins TRBV10-1 and TRBJ2-1; TRBD2 agrees at 8 bases. V was clipped by 0 bases and J by 5 bases; unmatched bases: 3. The CDR3 has 15 amino acids. CDR1 WNHNN and CDR2 SYGVQD come from the germline V gene (reference sequence). CDR3: CASSESTAGDNEQFF. Written as DNA, the CDR3 is TGCGCCAGCAGTGAGTCCACAGCGGGAGACAATGAGCAGTTCTTC.

The gene calls are TRBV28 and TRBJ2-2; D uncertain. CDR1 and CDR2 from the germline V gene are MDHEN and SYDVKM. The V end was cut by 3 bases, the J end by 6 bases, with 5 bases between. The CDR3 sequence is 12 residues long. The CDR3 here is CASSFEAGELFF. The CDR3 coding sequence is TGTGCCAGCAGTTTCGAGGCCGGGGAGCTGTTTTTT. Combining the CDR3 with reference TRBV28 and TRBJ2-2 gives the whole variable domain DVKVTQSSRYLVKRTGEKVFLECVQDMDHENMFWYRQDPGLGLRLIYFSYDVKMKEKGDIPEGYSVSREKKERFSLILESASTNQTSMYLCASSFEAGELFFGEGSRLTVL.

V is TRBV28 and J is TRBJ1-2, with D uncertain. The CDR3 totals 14 residues. V shed 5 bases and J shed 3 bases, with 13 bases lying between them. The germline gives CDR1 MDHEN, CDR2 SYDVKM. CDR3 sequence: CASSAPGSDYGYTF. In nucleotides, the CDR3 is TGTGCCAGCAGTGCTCCAGGTAGCGACTATGGCTACACCTTC.

The CDR3 region is CSVGQEANEKLFF. CDR3 in DNA: TGCAGCGTTGGGCAGGAGGCTAATGAAAAACTGTTTTTT. This chain joins TRBV29-1 and TRBJ1-4; the D is unclear. Germline CDR1 SQVTM, CDR2 ANQGSEA. The CDR3 is 13 amino acids. The germline V and J ends were trimmed by 4 bases and 3 bases, with 9 bases remaining between them. Combining the CDR3 with reference TRBV29-1 and TRBJ1-4 gives the whole variable domain SAVISQKPSRDICQRGTSLTIQCQVDSQVTMMFWYRQQPGQSLTLIATANQGSEATYESGFVIDKFPISRPNLTFSTLTVSNMSPEDSSIYLCSVGQEANEKLFFGSGTQLSVL.

The V call is TRBV11-2, the J call TRBJ2-7; no reliable D call. Germline V gene lookup returns CDR1 SGHAT and CDR2 FQNNGV. With 1 base removed from V and 6 bases from J, the gap between germline ends came to 13 bases. This CDR3 contains 14 residues. CDR3 in amino acids: CASSLVSSPGEQYF. CDR3 DNA: TGTGCCAGCAGCTTAGTTTCCAGTCCGGGCGAGCAGTACTTC.

This chain uses TRBV13 with TRBJ1-3; 7 bases are shared with TRBD1. Germline V gene sequence: CDR1 PRHDT, CDR2 FYEKMQ (reference sequence). This CDR3 has 15 residues. Trimming took 1 base from V and 4 from J; bases not matched to a gene: 4. CDR3 residues: CASSLVDRAGNTIYF. CDR3 DNA: TGTGCCAGCAGCTTAGTCGACAGGGCAGGAAACACCATATATTTT.

V and J are TRBV5-6 and TRBJ1-3; D may be TRBD1 (5 bases). The germline V gene encodes CDR1 SGHDT and CDR2 YYEEEE. Trimming cost V 4 bases and J 0 bases, with 11 bases left between them. This CDR3 has 15 residues. DNA of the CDR3: TGTGCCAGCAGCCCGACAGCTCCCTCTGGAAACACCATATATTTT. This gives the protein CASSPTAPSGNTIYF. The complete variable domain, with remaining parts taken from reference TRBV5-6 and TRBJ1-3, reads DAGVTQSPTHLIKTRGQQVTLRCSPKSGHDTVSWYQQALGQGPQFIFQYYEEEERQRGNFPDRFSGHQFPNYSSELNVNALLLGDSALYLCASSPTAPSGNTIYFGEGSWLTVV.

The CDR3 sequence is CASSPRGKTYEQYF. DNA of the CDR3: TGTGCCAGCAGCCCCCGCGGCAAAACCTACGAGCAGTACTTC. This chain links TRBV7-6 with TRBJ2-7; D unclear. This CDR3 region has 14 residues. V was shortened by 5 bases and J by 2 bases, with 13 bases between the two germline ends. Germline-derived CDR1 and CDR2 are SGHVS and FNYEAQ.

The chain joins TRBV27 to TRBJ1-5, with no clear D. The CDR3 totals 16 residues. Germline CDR1 MNHEY, CDR2 SMNVEV (reference sequence). Trimming removed 2 bases at V and 4 bases at J, with 15 bases between. The CDR3, as DNA: TGTGCCAGCAGTTTACATGCGGTCGTCTCAAATCAGCCCCAGCATTTT. Translating it yields CASSLHAVVSNQPQHF.

V and J are TRBV2 and TRBJ2-1; 7 bases line up with TRBD1. The CDR3 covers 14 residues. Per germline, CDR1 SNHLY and CDR2 FYNNEI. V lost 9 bases to trimming and J lost 4 bases; unmatched junction nucleotides: 9. CDR3 coding DNA: TGTGCCAGAACGGACGGGACAGCATACAATGAGCAGTTCTTC. Translating gives CARTDGTAYNEQFF.

J is TRBJ1-5 and V is TRBV15, with D perhaps TRBD1 (5 bases). Germline CDR1 and CDR2: LNHNV and YYDKDF (reference sequence). This CDR3 is 18 amino acids long. V lost 2 bases and J 3 bases, leaving 20 bases between the germline ends. CDR3 nucleotides: TGTGCCACCAGCAGACCTGGGGGGACGCCGGAGACCAATCAGCCCCAGCATTTT. It is translated as CATSRPGGTPETNQPQHF.